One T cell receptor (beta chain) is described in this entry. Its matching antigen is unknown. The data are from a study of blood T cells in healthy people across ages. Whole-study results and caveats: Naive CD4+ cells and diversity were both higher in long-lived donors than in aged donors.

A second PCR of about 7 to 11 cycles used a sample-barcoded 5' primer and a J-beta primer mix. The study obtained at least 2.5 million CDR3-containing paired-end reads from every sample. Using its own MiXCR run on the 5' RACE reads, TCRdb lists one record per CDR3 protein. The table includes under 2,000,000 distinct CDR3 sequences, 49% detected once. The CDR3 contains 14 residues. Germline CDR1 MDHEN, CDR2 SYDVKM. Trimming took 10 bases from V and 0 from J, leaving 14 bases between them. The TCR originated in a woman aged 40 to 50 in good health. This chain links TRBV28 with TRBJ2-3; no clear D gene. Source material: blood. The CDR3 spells CATVDPTSTDTQYF. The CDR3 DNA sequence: TGTGCCACCGTGGATCCCACTAGCACAGATACGCAGTATTTT.